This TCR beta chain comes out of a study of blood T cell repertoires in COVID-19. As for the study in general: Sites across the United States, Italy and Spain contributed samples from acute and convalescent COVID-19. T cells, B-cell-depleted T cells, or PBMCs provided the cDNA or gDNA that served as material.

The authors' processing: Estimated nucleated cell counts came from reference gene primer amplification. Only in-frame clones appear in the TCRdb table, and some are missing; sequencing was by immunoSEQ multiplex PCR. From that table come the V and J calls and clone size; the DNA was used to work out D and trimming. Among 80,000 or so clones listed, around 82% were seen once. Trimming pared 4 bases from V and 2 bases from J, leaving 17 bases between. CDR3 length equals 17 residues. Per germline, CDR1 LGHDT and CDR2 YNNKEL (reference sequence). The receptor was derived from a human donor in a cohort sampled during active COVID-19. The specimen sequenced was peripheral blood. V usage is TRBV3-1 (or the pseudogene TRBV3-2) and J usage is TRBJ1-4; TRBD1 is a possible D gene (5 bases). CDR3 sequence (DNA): TGTGCCAGCAGCCCCCGGGGGAGCCTAGCGACTAATGAAAAACTGTTTTTT. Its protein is CASSPRGSLATNEKLFF.